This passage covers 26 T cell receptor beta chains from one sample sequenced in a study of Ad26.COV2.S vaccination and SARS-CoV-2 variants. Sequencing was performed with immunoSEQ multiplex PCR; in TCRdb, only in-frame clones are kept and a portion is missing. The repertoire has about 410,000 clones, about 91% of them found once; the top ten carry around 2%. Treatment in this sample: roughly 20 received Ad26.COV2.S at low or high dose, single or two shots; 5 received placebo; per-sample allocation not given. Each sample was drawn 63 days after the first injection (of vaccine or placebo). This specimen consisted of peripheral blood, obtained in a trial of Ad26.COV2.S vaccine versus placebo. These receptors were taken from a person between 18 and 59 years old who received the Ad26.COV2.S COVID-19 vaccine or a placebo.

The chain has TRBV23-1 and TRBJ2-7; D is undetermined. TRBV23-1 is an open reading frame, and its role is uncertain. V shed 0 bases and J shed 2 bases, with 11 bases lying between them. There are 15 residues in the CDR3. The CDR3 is CASSQSTEHPYEQYF. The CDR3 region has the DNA TGCGCCAGCAGTCAATCGACCGAGCACCCCTACGAGCAGTACTTC.

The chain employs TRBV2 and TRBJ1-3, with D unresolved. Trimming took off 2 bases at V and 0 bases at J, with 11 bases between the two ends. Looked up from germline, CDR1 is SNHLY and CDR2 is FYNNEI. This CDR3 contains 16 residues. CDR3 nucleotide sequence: TGTGCCAGCAGTGAACTCGACATCAGCTCTGGAAACACCATATATTTT. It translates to CASSELDISSGNTIYF. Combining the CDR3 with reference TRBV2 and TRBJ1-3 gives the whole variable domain EPEVTQTPSHQVTQMGQEVILRCVPISNHLYFYWYRQILGQKVEFLVSFYNNEISEKSEIFDDQFSVERPDGSNFTLKIRSTKLEDSAMYFCASSELDISSGNTIYFGEGSWLTVV.

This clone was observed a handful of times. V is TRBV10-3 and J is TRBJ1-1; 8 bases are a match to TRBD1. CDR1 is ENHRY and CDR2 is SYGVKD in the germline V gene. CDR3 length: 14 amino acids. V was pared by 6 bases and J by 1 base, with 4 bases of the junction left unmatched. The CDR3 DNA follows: TGTGCCATCAGCGGACAGGGTCGGAACACTGAAGCTTTCTTT. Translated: CAISGQGRNTEAFF.

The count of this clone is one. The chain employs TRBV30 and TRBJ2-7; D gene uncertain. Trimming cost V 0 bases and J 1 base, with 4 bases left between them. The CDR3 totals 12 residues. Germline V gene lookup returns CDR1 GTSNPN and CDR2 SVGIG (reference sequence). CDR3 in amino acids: CAWSVYSYEQYF. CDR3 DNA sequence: TGTGCCTGGAGTGTATATTCCTACGAGCAGTACTTC.

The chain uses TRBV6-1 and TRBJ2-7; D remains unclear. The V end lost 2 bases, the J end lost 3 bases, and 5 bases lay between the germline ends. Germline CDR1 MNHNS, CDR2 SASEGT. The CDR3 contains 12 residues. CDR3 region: CASSERGYEQYF. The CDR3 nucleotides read TGTGCCAGCAGTGAACGTGGCTACGAGCAGTACTTC.

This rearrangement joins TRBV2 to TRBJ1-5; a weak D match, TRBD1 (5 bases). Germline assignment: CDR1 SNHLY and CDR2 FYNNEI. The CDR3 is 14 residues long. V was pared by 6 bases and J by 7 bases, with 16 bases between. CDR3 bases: TGTGCCAGCAGCTCTCCGGGGGTTGGGCAGCCCCAGCATTTT. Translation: CASSSPGVGQPQHF.

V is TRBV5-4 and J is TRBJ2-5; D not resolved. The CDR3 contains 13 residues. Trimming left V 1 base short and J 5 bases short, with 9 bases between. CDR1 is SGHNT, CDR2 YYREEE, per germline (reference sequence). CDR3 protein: CASSLQATETQYF. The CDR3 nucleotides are TGTGCCAGCAGCTTGCAAGCAACGGAGACCCAGTACTTC.

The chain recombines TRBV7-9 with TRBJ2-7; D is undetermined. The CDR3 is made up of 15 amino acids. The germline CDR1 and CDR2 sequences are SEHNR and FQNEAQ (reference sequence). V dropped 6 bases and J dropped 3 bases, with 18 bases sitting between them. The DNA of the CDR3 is TGTGCCAGCAGTACAACCTCATCTAGATACTACGAGCAGTACTTC. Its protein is CASSTTSSRYYEQYF.

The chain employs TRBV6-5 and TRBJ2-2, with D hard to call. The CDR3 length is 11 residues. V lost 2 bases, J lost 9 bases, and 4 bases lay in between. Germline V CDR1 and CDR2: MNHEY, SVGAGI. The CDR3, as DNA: TGTGCCAGCAGTTACGACCGGGAGCTGTTTTTT. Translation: CASSYDRELFF.

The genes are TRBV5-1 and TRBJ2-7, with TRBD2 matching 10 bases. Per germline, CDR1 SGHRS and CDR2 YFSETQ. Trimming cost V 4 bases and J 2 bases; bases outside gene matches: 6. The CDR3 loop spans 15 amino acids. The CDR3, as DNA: TGCGCCAGCAGCCTAGCGGGAGTCTACACCTACGAGCAGTACTTC. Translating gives CASSLAGVYTYEQYF.

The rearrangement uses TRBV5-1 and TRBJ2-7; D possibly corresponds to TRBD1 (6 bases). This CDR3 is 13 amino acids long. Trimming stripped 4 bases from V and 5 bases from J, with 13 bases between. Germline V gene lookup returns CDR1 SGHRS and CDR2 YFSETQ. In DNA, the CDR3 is TGCGCCAGCAGCCGGGAACACAGGGACGAGCAGTACTTC. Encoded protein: CASSREHRDEQYF.

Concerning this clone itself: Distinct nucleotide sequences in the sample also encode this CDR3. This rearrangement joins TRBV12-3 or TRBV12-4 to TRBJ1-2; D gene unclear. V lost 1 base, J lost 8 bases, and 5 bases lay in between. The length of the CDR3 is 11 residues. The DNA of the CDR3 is TGTGCCAGCAGTTTAGGAGGAGGCTACACCTTC. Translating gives CASSLGGGYTF.

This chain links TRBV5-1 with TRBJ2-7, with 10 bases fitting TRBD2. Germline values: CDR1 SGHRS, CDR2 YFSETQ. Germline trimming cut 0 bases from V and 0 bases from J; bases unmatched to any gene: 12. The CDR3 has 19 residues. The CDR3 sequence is CASSLGWLAGVGDSYEQYF. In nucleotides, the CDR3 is TGCGCCAGCAGCTTGGGGTGGCTAGCGGGAGTGGGAGACTCCTACGAGCAGTACTTC.

CDR3 sequence reads: CASSMSRDNIETQYF. CDR3 bases: TGTGCCAGTAGTATGAGCCGGGACAACATAGAGACCCAGTACTTC. V gene TRBV19 combines with J gene TRBJ2-5; TRBD1 might be the D (6 bases). V was trimmed by 3 bases and J by 4 bases, leaving 15 bases between them. Germline loops: CDR1 LNHDA, CDR2 SQIVND (reference sequence). The CDR3 spans 15 residues.

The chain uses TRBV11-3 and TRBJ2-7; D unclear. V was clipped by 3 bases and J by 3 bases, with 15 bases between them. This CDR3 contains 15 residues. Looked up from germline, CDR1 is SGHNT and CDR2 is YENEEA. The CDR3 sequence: CASSFGSTRYYEQYF. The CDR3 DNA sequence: TGTGCCAGCAGCTTTGGGTCGACAAGGTACTACGAGCAGTACTTC. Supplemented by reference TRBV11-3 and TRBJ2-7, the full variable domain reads EAGVVQSPRYKIIEKKQPVAFWCNPISGHNTLYWYLQNLGQGPELLIRYENEEAVDDSQLPKDRFSAERLKGVDSTLKIQPAELGDSAVYLCASSFGSTRYYEQYFGPGTRLTVT.

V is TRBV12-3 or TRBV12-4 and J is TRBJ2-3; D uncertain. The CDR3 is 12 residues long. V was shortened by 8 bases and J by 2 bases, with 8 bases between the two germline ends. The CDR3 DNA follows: TGTGCCAGCGGTACCAACACAGATACGCAGTATTTT. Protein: CASGTNTDTQYF.

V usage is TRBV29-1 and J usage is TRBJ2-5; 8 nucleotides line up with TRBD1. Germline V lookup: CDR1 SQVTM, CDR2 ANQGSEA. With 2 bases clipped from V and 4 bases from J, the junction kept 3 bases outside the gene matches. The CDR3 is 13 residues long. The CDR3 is CSVETGGSETQYF. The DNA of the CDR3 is TGCAGCGTTGAAACAGGGGGGTCAGAGACCCAGTACTTC.

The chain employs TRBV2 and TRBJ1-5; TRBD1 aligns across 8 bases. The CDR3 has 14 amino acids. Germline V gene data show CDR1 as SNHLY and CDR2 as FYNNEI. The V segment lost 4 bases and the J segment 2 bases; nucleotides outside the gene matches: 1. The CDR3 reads CASSVGQGNQPQHF. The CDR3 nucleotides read TGTGCCAGCAGTGTGGGACAGGGCAATCAGCCCCAGCATTTT.

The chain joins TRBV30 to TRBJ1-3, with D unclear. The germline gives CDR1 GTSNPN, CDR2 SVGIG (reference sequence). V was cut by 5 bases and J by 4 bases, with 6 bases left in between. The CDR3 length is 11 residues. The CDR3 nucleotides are TGTGCCTGGGCGGAAGGAAACACCATATATTTT. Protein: CAWAEGNTIYF.

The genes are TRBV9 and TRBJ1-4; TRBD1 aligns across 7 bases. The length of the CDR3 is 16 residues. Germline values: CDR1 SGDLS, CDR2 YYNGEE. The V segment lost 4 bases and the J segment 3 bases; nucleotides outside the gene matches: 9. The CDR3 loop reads CASSLRDRTANEKLFF. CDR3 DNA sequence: TGTGCCAGCAGCCTAAGGGACAGAACTGCTAATGAAAAACTGTTTTTT.

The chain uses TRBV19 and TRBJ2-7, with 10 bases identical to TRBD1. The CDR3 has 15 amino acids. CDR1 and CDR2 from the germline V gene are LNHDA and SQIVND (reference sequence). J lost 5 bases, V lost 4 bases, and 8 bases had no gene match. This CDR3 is CASSRLGQGPDEQYF. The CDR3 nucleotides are TGTGCCAGTAGTAGGTTGGGACAGGGGCCAGACGAGCAGTACTTC.

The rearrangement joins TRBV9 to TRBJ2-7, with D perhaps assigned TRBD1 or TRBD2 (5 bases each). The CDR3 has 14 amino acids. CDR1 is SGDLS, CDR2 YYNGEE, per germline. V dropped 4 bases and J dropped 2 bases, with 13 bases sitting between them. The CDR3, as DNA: TGTGCCAGCAGCTCCGGGACGAAGACCTACGAGCAGTACTTC. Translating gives CASSSGTKTYEQYF.

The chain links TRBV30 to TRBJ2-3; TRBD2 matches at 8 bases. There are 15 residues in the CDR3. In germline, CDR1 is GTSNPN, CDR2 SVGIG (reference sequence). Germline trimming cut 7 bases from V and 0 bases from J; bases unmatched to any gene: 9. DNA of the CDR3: TGTGCCTCCGATCTTAGCGGGGTTAGCACAGATACGCAGTATTTT. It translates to CASDLSGVSTDTQYF.

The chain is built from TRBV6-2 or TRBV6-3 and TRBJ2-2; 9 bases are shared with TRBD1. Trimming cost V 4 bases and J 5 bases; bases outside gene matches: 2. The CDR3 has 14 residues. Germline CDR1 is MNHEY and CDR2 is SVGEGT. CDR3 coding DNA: TGTGCCAGCAGTTTACAGGGGGCTACCGGGGAGCTGTTTTTT. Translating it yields CASSLQGATGELFF.

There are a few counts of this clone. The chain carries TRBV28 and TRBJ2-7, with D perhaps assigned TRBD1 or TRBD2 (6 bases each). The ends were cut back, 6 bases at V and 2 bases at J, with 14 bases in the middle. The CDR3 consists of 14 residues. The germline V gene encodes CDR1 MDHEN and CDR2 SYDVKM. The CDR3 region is CASRNPGEAYEQYF. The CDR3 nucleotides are TGTGCCAGCAGAAATCCAGGGGAGGCCTACGAGCAGTACTTC.

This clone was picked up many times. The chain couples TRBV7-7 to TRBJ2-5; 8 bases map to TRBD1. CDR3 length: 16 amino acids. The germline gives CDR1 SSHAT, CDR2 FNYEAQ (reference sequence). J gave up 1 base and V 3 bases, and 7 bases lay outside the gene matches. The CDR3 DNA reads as TGTGCCAGCAGCTTGTGGAGGGGACAGGCCCAAGAGACCCAGTACTTC. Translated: CASSLWRGQAQETQYF.